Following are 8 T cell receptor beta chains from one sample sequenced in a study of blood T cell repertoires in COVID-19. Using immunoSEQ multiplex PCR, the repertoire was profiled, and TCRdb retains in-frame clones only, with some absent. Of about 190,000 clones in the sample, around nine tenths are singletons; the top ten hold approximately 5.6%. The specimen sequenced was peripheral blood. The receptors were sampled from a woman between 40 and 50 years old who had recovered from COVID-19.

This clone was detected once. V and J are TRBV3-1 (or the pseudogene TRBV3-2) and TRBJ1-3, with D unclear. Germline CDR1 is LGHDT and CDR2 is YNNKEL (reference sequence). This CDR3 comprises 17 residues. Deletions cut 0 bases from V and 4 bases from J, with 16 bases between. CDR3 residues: CASSQETFVVGGNTIYF. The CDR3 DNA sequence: TGTGCCAGCAGCCAAGAGACTTTTGTGGTAGGCGGAAACACCATATATTTT.

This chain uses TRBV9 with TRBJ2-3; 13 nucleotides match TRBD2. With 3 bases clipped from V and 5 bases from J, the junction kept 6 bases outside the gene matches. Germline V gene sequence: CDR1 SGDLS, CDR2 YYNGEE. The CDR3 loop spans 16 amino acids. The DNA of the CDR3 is TGTGCCAGCAGCGCCCGGGGACTAGCGGGGCGAGATACGCAGTATTTT. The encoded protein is CASSARGLAGRDTQYF.

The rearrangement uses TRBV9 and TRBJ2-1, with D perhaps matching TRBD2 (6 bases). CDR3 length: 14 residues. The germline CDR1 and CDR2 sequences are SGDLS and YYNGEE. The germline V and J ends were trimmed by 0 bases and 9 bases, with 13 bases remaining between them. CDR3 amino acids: CASSVAGGIGEQFF. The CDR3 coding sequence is TGTGCCAGCAGCGTAGCAGGCGGGATCGGTGAGCAGTTCTTC.

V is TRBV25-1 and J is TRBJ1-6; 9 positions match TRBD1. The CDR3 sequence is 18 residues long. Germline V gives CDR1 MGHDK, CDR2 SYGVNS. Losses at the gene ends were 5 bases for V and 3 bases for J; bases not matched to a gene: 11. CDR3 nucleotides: TGTGCCAGCAGTCAAACCCCGGGACAGGGAAGCTATAATTCACCCCTCCACTTT. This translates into CASSQTPGQGSYNSPLHF.

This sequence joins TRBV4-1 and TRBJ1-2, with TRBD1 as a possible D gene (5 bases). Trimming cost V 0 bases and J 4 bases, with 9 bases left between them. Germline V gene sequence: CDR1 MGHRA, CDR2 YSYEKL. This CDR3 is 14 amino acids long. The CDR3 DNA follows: TGCGCCAGCAGCCAAGATGGAGGGGCCTATGGCTACACCTTC. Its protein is CASSQDGGAYGYTF.

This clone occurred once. The chain's CDR3 is CASSQDRFGQGITEAFF. CDR3 DNA sequence: TGTGCCAGCAGCCAAGATAGGTTTGGGCAGGGAATAACTGAAGCTTTCTTT. The rearrangement joins TRBV3-1 (or the pseudogene TRBV3-2) to TRBJ1-1; maybe TRBD1 (5 bases). The CDR3 spans 17 residues. V gave up 0 bases and J gave up 5 bases, with 19 bases separating them. Germline CDR1 reads LGHDT; CDR2 reads YNNKEL (reference sequence).

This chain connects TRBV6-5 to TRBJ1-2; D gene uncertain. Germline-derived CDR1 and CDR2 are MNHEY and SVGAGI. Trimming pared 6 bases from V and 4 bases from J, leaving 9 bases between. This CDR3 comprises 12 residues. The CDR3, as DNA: TGTGCCAGCAGCCCAGTATCCTATGGCTACACCTTC. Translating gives CASSPVSYGYTF.

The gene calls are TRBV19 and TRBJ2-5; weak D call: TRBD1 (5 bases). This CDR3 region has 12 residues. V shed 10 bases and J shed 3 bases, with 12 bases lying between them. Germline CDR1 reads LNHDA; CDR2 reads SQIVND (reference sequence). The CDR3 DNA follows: TGTGCCACCCAGGGTCGGGAAGAGACCCAGTACTTC. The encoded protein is CATQGREETQYF.